These 4 T cell receptor beta chains came from one sample sequenced in a study of shared T cell receptors in the human thymus. Repertoires were generated with immunoSEQ multiplex PCR, while TCRdb's copy carries only in-frame clones and drops some. The sample has some 640,000 clones, about 90% seen once. These same records also appear under a second study, on human thymus T cells.

The source material was thymocytes. All receptors come from a boy under two years old with a congenital heart defect.

The chain combines TRBV28 with TRBJ2-5, with TRBD2 as a possible D gene (5 bases). The CDR3 extends over 15 amino acids. Per the germline V gene, CDR1 is MDHEN and CDR2 is SYDVKM. The ends were cut back, 6 bases at V and 5 bases at J, with 19 bases in the middle. CDR3 amino acids: CASRPRGIESETQYF. CDR3 nucleotides: TGTGCCAGCAGGCCTCGAGGGATCGAAAGTGAGACCCAGTACTTC.

This rearrangement joins TRBV27 to TRBJ2-7; possible D gene TRBD2, 5 bases. The germline CDR1 and CDR2 sequences are MNHEY and SMNVEV (reference sequence). Trimming pared 0 bases from V and 6 bases from J, leaving 15 bases between. There are 15 residues in the CDR3. DNA for the CDR3: TGTGCCAGCAGTTTATCACCCCCTACTAGTGGCGAGCAGTACTTC. Its translation is CASSLSPPTSGEQYF.

This clone has a single count. This chain links TRBV25-1 with TRBJ1-5; the D gene is possibly TRBD1 (6 bases). V was trimmed by 3 bases and J by 5 bases, leaving 17 bases between them. Germline CDR1 reads MGHDK; CDR2 reads SYGVNS. This CDR3 spans 16 amino acids. CDR3: CASSEKSRGDDQPQHF. Written as DNA, the CDR3 is TGTGCCAGCAGTGAGAAATCCAGGGGTGACGATCAGCCCCAGCATTTT.

This chain joins TRBV5-5 and TRBJ1-5; D is perhaps TRBD1 (5 bases). The germline V and J ends were trimmed by 0 bases and 3 bases, with 13 bases remaining between them. The V gene's germline CDR1 is SGHKS and CDR2 YYEKEE (reference sequence). CDR3 length equals 16 residues. DNA for the CDR3: TGTGCCAGCAGCTTGGGGGGCAAGCGTATCAATCAGCCCCAGCATTTT. Translating gives CASSLGGKRINQPQHF.